The T cell receptor (beta chain) described here comes from a study of blood T cell repertoires in COVID-19. Study-wide background: The samples span acute and convalescent COVID-19 from the United States, Italy and Spain.

Germline values: CDR1 SEHNR, CDR2 FQNEAQ (reference sequence). The length of the CDR3 is 15 residues. V was shortened by 1 base and J by 3 bases, with 12 bases between the two germline ends. In the original analysis: How many nucleated cells were present was estimated from reference gene primer amplification. Sequencing was performed with immunoSEQ multiplex PCR; in TCRdb, only in-frame clones are kept and a portion is missing. That table supplies the V and J calls and clone size; D and trimming were determined from the DNA. Altogether about 75,000 clones are present, less than 85% being singletons, with the ten largest covering about 5%.

Sequencing was carried out using peripheral blood. The genes are TRBV7-9 and TRBJ2-5; tentative D call: TRBD2 (5 bases). This receptor was identified in a woman of 80 years or more with active or convalescent COVID-19. CDR3 in amino acids: CASSLGGVGKETQYF. The CDR3 coding sequence is TGTGCCAGCAGCTTAGGGGGAGTGGGAAAAGAGACCCAGTACTTC.